What follows describes a single TCR beta chain. Antigen unknown. The data derive from a study of T cell responses to AZD1222 COVID-19 vaccine. The CDR3 has 12 amino acids. Trimming shortened V by 4 bases and J by 4 bases, and 8 bases separated the two germline ends. CDR1 is LNHDA, CDR2 SQIVND, per germline (reference sequence). Clones were read by immunoSEQ multiplex PCR, and TCRdb kept only the in-frame ones, dropping some. The table lists some 150,000 clones, 70% to 90% of them singletons. General study findings and limits: Reportedly, nearly half of unique spike TCRs recognized epitopes outside B.1.351/B.1.1.7 mutations.

This specimen was peripheral blood, taken on day 0 of AZD1222 vaccination. The origin of this receptor is an adult in good health. V is TRBV19 and J is TRBJ2-7; D gene uncertain. The CDR3 nucleotides read TGTGCCAGTAGTAACACGGAGTACGAGCAGTACTTC. Its translation is CASSNTEYEQYF.